The source of this TCR beta chain is a study of T-cell reconstitution after alpha-beta-depleted transplantation in children. Whole-study findings and limits: Several hundred expanded graft clones reportedly gave rise to the alpha-beta T cells present about two months after transplant. After transplant, high TCRbeta diversity at day 60 in some patients arose from surviving recipient T cells and thymic progenitors. The authors attributed T-cell counts and diversity one year after transplant mostly to newly produced T cells.

The library targeted TCRbeta and was prepared with unique molecular identifiers. TCRdb re-derived calls from the PCR reads in MiXCR, one entry per CDR3 protein. The sample includes fewer than 40,000 distinct CDR3 sequences, approximately 7% of them seen just once. Germline V gene data show CDR1 as DFQATT and CDR2 as SNEGSKA (reference sequence). CDR3 length equals 12 residues. V was pared by 5 bases and J by 6 bases, with 4 bases of the junction left unmatched. This clonotype was counted many times. The target antigen is unknown. The sample was peripheral blood, taken 60 days after TCRalphabeta/CD19-depleted stem cell transplant. The clonotype was recovered from a child under two years old who had a stem cell transplant for acute myeloid leukemia, so the T cells may come from the graft donor. This chain connects TRBV20-1 to TRBJ2-3; 8 bases are shared with TRBD1. The CDR3 DNA sequence: TGCAGTGCTGTCCGGACAGGGGATACGCAGTATTTT. It yields the protein CSAVRTGDTQYF.